A selection of T cell receptor beta chains follows, all from one sample in a study of cytomegalovirus exposure and HLA in healthy donors. Some clones are missing from TCRdb's copy, which holds only in-frame ones; the method was immunoSEQ multiplex PCR. This sample has roughly 100,000 clones, with around 75% found just once. The source material was PBMCs. These receptors were obtained from a man aged 18-30 years in good health and CMV-seropositive. The CDR3 runs from the conserved cysteine through the conserved F or W. The D gene is left open where the match is weak. Not all rows give a size; the values are once, few, many and, for expanded clones, a class.

d_gene: TRBD1
v_gene: TRBV5-8
abundance: .
j_gene: TRBJ2-7
CDR3aa: CASSSQTGFPYEQYF
CDR3nt: TGTGCCAGCAGCTCACAGACAGGGTTCCCCTACGAGCAGTACTTC

d_gene: TRBD2
v_gene: TRBV5-4
abundance: .
j_gene: TRBJ2-1
CDR3aa: CASSGLAGAAYNEQFF
CDR3nt: TGTGCCAGCAGTGGACTAGCGGGGGCCGCATACAATGAGCAGTTCTTC

d_gene: TRBD2
v_gene: TRBV7-8
abundance: few
j_gene: TRBJ2-1
CDR3aa: CASSPQSIAGGPYEQFF
CDR3nt: TGTGCCAGCAGCCCACAGAGCATAGCGGGGGGGCCATATGAGCAGTTCTTC

d_gene: TRBD1
v_gene: TRBV30
abundance: once
j_gene: TRBJ1-2
CDR3aa: CAWSDPSGAQGAYGYTF
CDR3nt: TGTGCCTGGAGTGATCCCTCCGGGGCACAGGGGGCCTATGGCTACACCTTC

d_gene: .
v_gene: TRBV13
abundance: .
j_gene: TRBJ2-3
CDR3aa: CASSSERYTDTQYF
CDR3nt: TGTGCCAGCAGCTCCGAGCGGTACACAGATACGCAGTATTTT

d_gene: TRBD2
v_gene: TRBV27
abundance: .
j_gene: TRBJ2-3
CDR3aa: CASSPIAGGPDLDTQYF
CDR3nt: TGTGCCAGCAGTCCCATAGCGGGGGGGCCTGATCTAGATACGCAGTATTTT

d_gene: .
v_gene: TRBV27
abundance: .
j_gene: TRBJ2-5
CDR3aa: CASSPTPGSYQETQYF
CDR3nt: TGTGCCAGCAGTCCGACCCCGGGATCGTACCAAGAGACCCAGTACTTC

d_gene: .
v_gene: TRBV7-9
abundance: .
j_gene: TRBJ1-5
CDR3aa: CASSLPGLRKGDQPQHF
CDR3nt: TGTGCCAGCAGCTTACCGGGCCTCCGAAAGGGAGACCAGCCCCAGCATTTT

d_gene: TRBD2
v_gene: TRBV30
abundance: .
j_gene: TRBJ2-1
CDR3aa: CAWSVLAGGGNEQFF
CDR3nt: TGTGCCTGGTCCGTCTTAGCGGGGGGGGGCAATGAGCAGTTCTTC

d_gene: TRBD2
v_gene: TRBV11-2
abundance: .
j_gene: TRBJ2-5
CDR3aa: CASRDMGSGRQETQYF
CDR3nt: TGTGCCAGCAGAGATATGGGAAGCGGGAGACAAGAGACCCAGTACTTC

d_gene: TRBD1
v_gene: TRBV18
abundance: .
j_gene: TRBJ2-1
CDR3aa: CASSPYTGGYNEQFF
CDR3nt: TGTGCCAGCTCACCCTATACAGGGGGCTACAATGAGCAGTTCTTC

d_gene: TRBD1
v_gene: TRBV28
abundance: .
j_gene: TRBJ1-6
CDR3aa: CASSNPAGTGNSPLHF
CDR3nt: TGTGCCAGCAGCAACCCCGCCGGGACAGGGAATTCACCCCTCCACTTT

d_gene: TRBD2
v_gene: TRBV6-6
abundance: .
j_gene: TRBJ2-1
CDR3aa: CASSETTGGAYNEQFF
CDR3nt: TGTGCCAGCAGCGAAACGACCGGGGGGGCCTACAATGAGCAGTTCTTC

d_gene: .
v_gene: TRBV5-1
abundance: .
j_gene: TRBJ2-7
CDR3aa: CASSLAQGTPYEQYF
CDR3nt: TGCGCCAGCAGCTTGGCCCAAGGGACACCCTACGAGCAGTACTTC

d_gene: .
v_gene: TRBV5-5
abundance: .
j_gene: TRBJ1-2
CDR3aa: CASSLVGGQGAGYTF
CDR3nt: TGTGCCAGCAGCTTGGTAGGTGGTCAGGGCGCAGGCTACACCTTC

d_gene: TRBD1
v_gene: TRBV9
abundance: few
j_gene: TRBJ1-4
CDR3aa: CASSVQGGFNEKLFF
CDR3nt: TGTGCCAGCAGCGTCCAAGGGGGCTTTAATGAAAAACTGTTTTTT

d_gene: TRBD1
v_gene: TRBV6-5
abundance: .
j_gene: TRBJ1-2
CDR3aa: CATSAGGGYGYTF
CDR3nt: TGTGCCACGAGCGCAGGGGGCGGCTATGGCTACACCTTC

d_gene: .
v_gene: TRBV7-9
abundance: .
j_gene: TRBJ2-7
CDR3aa: CASSLETYEQYF
CDR3nt: TGTGCCAGCAGCTTAGAAACCTACGAGCAGTACTTC

d_gene: .
v_gene: TRBV28
abundance: .
j_gene: TRBJ1-1
CDR3aa: CASSGSAPGEAFF
CDR3nt: TGTGCCAGCAGCGGGTCTGCTCCCGGGGAAGCTTTCTTT

d_gene: TRBD1
v_gene: TRBV4-1
abundance: .
j_gene: TRBJ2-7
CDR3aa: CASSQVGTDSYEQYF
CDR3nt: TGCGCCAGCAGCCAAGTAGGGACAGACTCCTACGAGCAGTACTTC

d_gene: TRBD1
v_gene: TRBV5-4
abundance: .
j_gene: TRBJ2-4
CDR3aa: CASSLEGQSLAKNIQYF
CDR3nt: TGTGCCAGCAGCTTGGAGGGACAGAGCCTAGCCAAAAACATTCAGTACTTC

d_gene: TRBD2
v_gene: TRBV27
abundance: once
j_gene: TRBJ2-7
CDR3aa: CASSLSRGLVYEQYF
CDR3nt: TGTGCCAGCAGTTTATCGCGGGGGTTGGTCTACGAGCAGTACTTC

d_gene: TRBD1
v_gene: TRBV7-9
abundance: .
j_gene: TRBJ2-5
CDR3aa: CASSGPGQGARETQYF
CDR3nt: TGTGCCAGCAGCGGACCGGGACAGGGGGCGCGGGAGACCCAGTACTTC

d_gene: .
v_gene: TRBV10-2
abundance: .
j_gene: TRBJ2-3
CDR3aa: CASSTADTQYF
CDR3nt: TGCGCCAGCAGTACAGCAGATACGCAGTATTTT

d_gene: .
v_gene: TRBV6-1
abundance: .
j_gene: TRBJ2-7
CDR3aa: CASSEADDGGYEQYF
CDR3nt: TGTGCCAGCAGTGAAGCGGATGATGGGGGGTACGAGCAGTACTTC

d_gene: .
v_gene: TRBV9
abundance: few
j_gene: TRBJ1-1
CDR3aa: CASSVGSGPTEAFF
CDR3nt: TGTGCCAGCAGCGTAGGCTCAGGTCCCACTGAAGCTTTCTTT

d_gene: .
v_gene: TRBV6-1
abundance: .
j_gene: TRBJ1-2
CDR3aa: CASSEGLNGYTF
CDR3nt: TGTGCCAGCAGTGAAGGACTCAACGGCTACACCTTC

d_gene: .
v_gene: TRBV21-1
abundance: .
j_gene: TRBJ1-2
CDR3aa: CASSTRDRANYGYTF
CDR3nt: TGTGCCAGCAGCACAAGGGACAGGGCGAACTATGGCTACACCTTC

d_gene: .
v_gene: TRBV28
abundance: .
j_gene: TRBJ1-1
CDR3aa: CASLLNTEAFF
CDR3nt: TGTGCCAGCCTACTGAACACTGAAGCTTTCTTT

d_gene: .
v_gene: TRBV6-5
abundance: .
j_gene: TRBJ1-6
CDR3aa: CASADVGASPLHF
CDR3nt: TGTGCCAGCGCAGACGTAGGGGCCTCACCCCTCCACTTT

d_gene: .
v_gene: TRBV15
abundance: .
j_gene: TRBJ1-4
CDR3aa: CATSRGGREKLFF
CDR3nt: TGTGCCACCAGCAGAGGGGGCAGAGAAAAACTGTTTTTT

d_gene: .
v_gene: TRBV7-9
abundance: .
j_gene: TRBJ2-3
CDR3aa: CASVWGSTDTQYF
CDR3nt: TGTGCCAGCGTGTGGGGCAGCACAGATACGCAGTATTTT

d_gene: TRBD1
v_gene: TRBV30
abundance: .
j_gene: TRBJ1-5
CDR3aa: CAWSQGGLTPQHF
CDR3nt: TGTGCCTGGAGCCAGGGGGGTTTGACCCCCCAGCATTTT

d_gene: TRBD1
v_gene: TRBV19
abundance: .
j_gene: TRBJ1-2
CDR3aa: CASSLATGFGYTF
CDR3nt: TGTGCCAGTAGCCTCGCGACAGGGTTTGGCTACACCTTC

d_gene: TRBD1
v_gene: TRBV15
abundance: .
j_gene: TRBJ2-7
CDR3aa: CATSRDTGGAYEQYF
CDR3nt: TGTGCCACCAGCAGGGATACAGGGGGAGCCTACGAGCAGTACTTC

d_gene: .
v_gene: TRBV7-2
abundance: .
j_gene: TRBJ1-4
CDR3aa: CASSLYGHKNEKLFF
CDR3nt: TGTGCCAGCAGCTTATACGGACATAAGAATGAAAAACTGTTTTTT

d_gene: .
v_gene: TRBV30
abundance: .
j_gene: TRBJ1-5
CDR3aa: CAWSPGTNQPQHF
CDR3nt: TGTGCCTGGAGCCCGGGAACCAATCAGCCCCAGCATTTT

d_gene: TRBD1
v_gene: TRBV7-8
abundance: .
j_gene: TRBJ2-7
CDR3aa: CASSLSGQSYEQYF
CDR3nt: TGTGCCAGCAGCTTGTCGGGACAGAGCTACGAGCAGTACTTC

d_gene: TRBD1
v_gene: TRBV19
abundance: .
j_gene: TRBJ2-7
CDR3aa: CARLNRDRDLGEQYF
CDR3nt: TGTGCCAGACTAAACCGGGACAGGGACTTGGGGGAGCAGTACTTC

d_gene: TRBD2
v_gene: TRBV5-4
abundance: .
j_gene: TRBJ2-3
CDR3aa: CASSSNPRGGADTQYF
CDR3nt: TGTGCCAGCAGCTCTAACCCGCGCGGGGGGGCGGATACGCAGTATTTT

d_gene: TRBD1
v_gene: TRBV5-6
abundance: .
j_gene: TRBJ1-1
CDR3aa: CASSTRQGLDTEAFF
CDR3nt: TGTGCCAGCAGCACAAGACAGGGGCTGGACACTGAAGCTTTCTTT

d_gene: TRBD1
v_gene: TRBV6-5
abundance: .
j_gene: TRBJ1-2
CDR3aa: CASSSHDRGGYGYTF
CDR3nt: TGTGCCAGCAGTTCCCACGACAGGGGAGGCTATGGCTACACCTTC

d_gene: .
v_gene: TRBV2
abundance: .
j_gene: TRBJ2-7
CDR3aa: CASRSRQSYEQYF
CDR3nt: TGTGCCAGCAGGAGTCGACAGTCCTACGAGCAGTACTTC

d_gene: TRBD1
v_gene: TRBV15
abundance: .
j_gene: TRBJ1-2
CDR3aa: CATSRVGQGAASGYTF
CDR3nt: TGTGCCACCAGCAGAGTAGGCCAGGGGGCGGCCTCTGGCTACACCTTC

d_gene: .
v_gene: TRBV6-4
abundance: .
j_gene: TRBJ1-6
CDR3aa: CASRQYYNSPLHF
CDR3nt: TGTGCCAGTAGACAGTACTATAATTCACCCCTCCACTTT

d_gene: TRBD1
v_gene: TRBV5-5
abundance: .
j_gene: TRBJ1-1
CDR3aa: CASSSQGAVTEAFF
CDR3nt: TGTGCCAGCAGCTCTCAGGGGGCTGTAACTGAAGCTTTCTTT

d_gene: .
v_gene: TRBV25-1
abundance: .
j_gene: TRBJ2-7
CDR3aa: CASSPTGIEQYF
CDR3nt: TGTGCCAGCAGTCCAACAGGGATCGAGCAGTACTTC

d_gene: TRBD1
v_gene: TRBV29-1
abundance: .
j_gene: TRBJ2-7
CDR3aa: CSAKQGAYEQYF
CDR3nt: TGCAGCGCCAAGCAGGGGGCCTACGAGCAGTACTTC

d_gene: TRBD1
v_gene: TRBV10-3
abundance: .
j_gene: TRBJ1-2
CDR3aa: CASGQGQINYGYTF
CDR3nt: TGTGCCAGCGGACAGGGACAAATAAACTATGGCTACACCTTC

d_gene: .
v_gene: TRBV18
abundance: .
j_gene: TRBJ2-3
CDR3aa: CASSPPAPGLHTDTQYF
CDR3nt: TGTGCCAGCTCACCGCCTGCGCCGGGACTCCACACAGATACGCAGTATTTT

d_gene: .
v_gene: TRBV7-9
abundance: few
j_gene: TRBJ2-1
CDR3aa: CASSHAPAGAHYNEQFF
CDR3nt: TGTGCCAGCAGCCACGCCCCGGCAGGGGCACACTACAATGAGCAGTTCTTC

d_gene: TRBD2
v_gene: TRBV7-6
abundance: few
j_gene: TRBJ2-1
CDR3aa: CASSLASGEIYNEQFF
CDR3nt: TGTGCCAGCAGCTTAGCTAGCGGGGAAATTTACAATGAGCAGTTCTTC

d_gene: .
v_gene: TRBV6-6
abundance: few
j_gene: TRBJ1-2
CDR3aa: CASSYEGKTVGDGYTF
CDR3nt: TGTGCCAGCAGTTACGAGGGAAAGACGGTCGGAGATGGCTACACCTTC